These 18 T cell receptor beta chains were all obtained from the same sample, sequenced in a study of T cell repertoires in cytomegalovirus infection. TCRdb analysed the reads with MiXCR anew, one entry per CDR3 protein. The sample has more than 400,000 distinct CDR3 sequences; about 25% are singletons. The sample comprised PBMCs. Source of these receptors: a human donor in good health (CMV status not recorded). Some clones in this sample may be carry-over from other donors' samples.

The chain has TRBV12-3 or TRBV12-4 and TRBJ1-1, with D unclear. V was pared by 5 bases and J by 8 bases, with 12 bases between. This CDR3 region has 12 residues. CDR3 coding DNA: TGTGCCAGCAGTGAGGGTGGGAGAGAAGCTTTCTTT. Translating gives CASSEGGREAFF.

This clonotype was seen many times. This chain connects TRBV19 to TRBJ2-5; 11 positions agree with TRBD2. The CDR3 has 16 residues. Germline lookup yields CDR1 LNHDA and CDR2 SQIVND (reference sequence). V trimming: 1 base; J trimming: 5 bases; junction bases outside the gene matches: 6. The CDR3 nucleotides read TGTGCCAGTAGTATAGGAAGACTAGCGGGATTGGAGACCCAGTACTTC. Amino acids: CASSIGRLAGLETQYF.

CDR3: CSVDGQGTGGYTF. Here the CDR3 DNA reads TGCAGCGTTGACGGACAGGGGACGGGTGGCTACACCTTC. This chain connects TRBV29-1 to TRBJ1-2, with 9 bases identical to TRBD1. The germline V gene has CDR1 SQVTM and CDR2 ANQGSEA. V shed 3 bases and J 7 bases; nucleotides not matched to a gene: 6. CDR3 size: 13 residues.

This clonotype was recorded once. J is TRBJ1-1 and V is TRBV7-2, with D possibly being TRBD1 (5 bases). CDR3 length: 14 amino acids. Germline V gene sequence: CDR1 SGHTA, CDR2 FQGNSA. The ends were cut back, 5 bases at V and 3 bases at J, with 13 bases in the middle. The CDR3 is CASSPTRGDTEAFF. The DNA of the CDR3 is TGTGCCAGCAGCCCAACTCGGGGGGACACTGAAGCTTTCTTT.

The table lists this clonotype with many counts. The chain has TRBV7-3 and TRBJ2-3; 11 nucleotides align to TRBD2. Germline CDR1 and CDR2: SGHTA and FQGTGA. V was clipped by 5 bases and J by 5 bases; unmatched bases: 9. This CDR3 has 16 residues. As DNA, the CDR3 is TGTGCCAGCAGCCCCTTAGCGGGAGGGCCGGAAGATACGCAGTATTTT. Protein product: CASSPLAGGPEDTQYF.

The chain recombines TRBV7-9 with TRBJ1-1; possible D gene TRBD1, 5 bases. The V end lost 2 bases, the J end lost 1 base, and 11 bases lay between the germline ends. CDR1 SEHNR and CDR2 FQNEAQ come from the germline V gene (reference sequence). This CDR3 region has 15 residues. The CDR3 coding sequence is TGTGCCAGCAGCTTATGGGTCCAGGGGAACACTGAAGCTTTCTTT. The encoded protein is CASSLWVQGNTEAFF.

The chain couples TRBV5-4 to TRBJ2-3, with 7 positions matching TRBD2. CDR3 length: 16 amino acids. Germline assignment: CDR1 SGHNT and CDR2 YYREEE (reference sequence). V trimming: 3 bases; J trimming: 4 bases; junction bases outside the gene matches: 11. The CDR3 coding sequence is TGTGCCAGCAGCTGGGGAGGGAGTGGGCGCCCAGATACGCAGTATTTT. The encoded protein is CASSWGGSGRPDTQYF.

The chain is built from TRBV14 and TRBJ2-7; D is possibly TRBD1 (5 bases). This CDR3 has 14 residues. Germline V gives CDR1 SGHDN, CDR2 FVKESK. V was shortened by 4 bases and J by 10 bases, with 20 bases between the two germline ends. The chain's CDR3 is CASSPTASGLYQYF. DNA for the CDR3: TGTGCCAGCAGCCCGACAGCCTCGGGCCTATATCAGTACTTC.

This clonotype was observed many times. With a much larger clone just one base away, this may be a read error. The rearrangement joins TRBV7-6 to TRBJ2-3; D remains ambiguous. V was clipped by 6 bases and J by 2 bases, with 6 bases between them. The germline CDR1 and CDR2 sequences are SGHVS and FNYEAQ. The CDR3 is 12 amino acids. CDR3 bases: TGTGCCAGCAGACCCTACACAGATACGCAGTATTTT. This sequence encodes CASRPYTDTQYF.

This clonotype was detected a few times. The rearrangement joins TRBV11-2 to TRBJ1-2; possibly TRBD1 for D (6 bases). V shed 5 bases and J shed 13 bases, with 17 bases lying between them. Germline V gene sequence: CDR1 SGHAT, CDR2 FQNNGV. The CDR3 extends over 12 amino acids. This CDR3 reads CASSHYLQGSTF. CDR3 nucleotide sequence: TGTGCCAGCAGCCATTATTTACAGGGATCCACCTTC. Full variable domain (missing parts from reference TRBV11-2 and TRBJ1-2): EAGVAQSPRYKIIEKRQSVAFWCNPISGHATLYWYQQILGQGPKLLIQFQNNGVVDDSQLPKDRFSAERLKGVDSTLKIQPAKLEDSAVYLCASSHYLQGSTFGSGTRLTVV.

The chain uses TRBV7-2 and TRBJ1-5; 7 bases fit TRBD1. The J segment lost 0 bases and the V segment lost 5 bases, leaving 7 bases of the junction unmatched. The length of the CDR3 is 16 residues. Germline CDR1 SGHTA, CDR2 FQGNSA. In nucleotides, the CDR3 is TGTGCCAGCAGCCTAAGGGCAGGGGGTAGCAATCAGCCCCAGCATTTT. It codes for CASSLRAGGSNQPQHF. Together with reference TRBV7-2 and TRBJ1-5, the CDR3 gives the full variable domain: GAGVSQSPSNKVTEKGKDVELRCDPISGHTALYWYRQSLGQGLEFLIYFQGNSAPDKSGLPSDRFSAERTGGSVSTLTIQRTQQEDSAVYLCASSLRAGGSNQPQHFGDGTRLSIL.

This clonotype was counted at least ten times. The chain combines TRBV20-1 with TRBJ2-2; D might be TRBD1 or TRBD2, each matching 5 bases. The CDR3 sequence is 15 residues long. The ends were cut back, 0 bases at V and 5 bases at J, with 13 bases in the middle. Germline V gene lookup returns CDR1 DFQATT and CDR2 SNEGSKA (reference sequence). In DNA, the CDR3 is TGCAGTGCTAGAGAATCCGGGACGGAAACCGGGGAGCTGTTTTTT. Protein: CSARESGTETGELFF.

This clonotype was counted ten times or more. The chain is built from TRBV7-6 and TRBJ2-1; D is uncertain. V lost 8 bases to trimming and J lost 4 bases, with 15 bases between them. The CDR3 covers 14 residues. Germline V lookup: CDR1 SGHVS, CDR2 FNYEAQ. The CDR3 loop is CASGKTAMYNEQFF. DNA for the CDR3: TGTGCCAGCGGAAAGACTGCAATGTACAATGAGCAGTTCTTC.

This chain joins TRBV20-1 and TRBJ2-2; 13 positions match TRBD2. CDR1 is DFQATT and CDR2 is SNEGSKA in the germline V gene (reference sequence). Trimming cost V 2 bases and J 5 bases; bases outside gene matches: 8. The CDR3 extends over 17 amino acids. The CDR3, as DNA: TGCAGTGCTAGACCCCCGGGACTAGCGGGATATACCGGGGAGCTGTTTTTT. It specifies CSARPPGLAGYTGELFF.

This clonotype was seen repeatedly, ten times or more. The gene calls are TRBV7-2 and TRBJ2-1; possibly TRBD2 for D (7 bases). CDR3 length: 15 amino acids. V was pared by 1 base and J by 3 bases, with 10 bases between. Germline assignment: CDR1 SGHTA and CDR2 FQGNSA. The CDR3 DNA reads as TGTGCCAGCAGCTTAGGGGGAGGGGGCTACAATGAGCAGTTCTTC. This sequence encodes CASSLGGGGYNEQFF.

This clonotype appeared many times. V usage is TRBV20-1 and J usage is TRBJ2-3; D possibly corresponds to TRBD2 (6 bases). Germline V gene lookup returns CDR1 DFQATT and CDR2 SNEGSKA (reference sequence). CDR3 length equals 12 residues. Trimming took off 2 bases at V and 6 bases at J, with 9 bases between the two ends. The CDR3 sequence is CSARKAGDTQYF. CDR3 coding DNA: TGCAGTGCTAGAAAGGCGGGGGATACGCAGTATTTT.

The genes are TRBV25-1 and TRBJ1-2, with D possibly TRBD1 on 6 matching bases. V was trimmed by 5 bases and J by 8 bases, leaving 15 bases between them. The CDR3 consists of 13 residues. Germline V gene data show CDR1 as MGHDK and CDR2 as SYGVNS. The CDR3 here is CASSRTEVWGYTF. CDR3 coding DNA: TGTGCCAGCAGTCGGACAGAGGTATGGGGCTACACCTTC.

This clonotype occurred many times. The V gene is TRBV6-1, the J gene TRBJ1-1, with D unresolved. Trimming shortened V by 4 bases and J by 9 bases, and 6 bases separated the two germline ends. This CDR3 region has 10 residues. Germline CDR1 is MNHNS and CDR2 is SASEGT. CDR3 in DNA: TGTGCCAGCAGTGTGAGGAAAGCTTTCTTT. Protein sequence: CASSVRKAFF.